This T cell receptor beta chain was observed in a study of identical twins. The CDR3 sequence is 12 residues long. V dropped 10 bases and J dropped 2 bases, with 12 bases sitting between them. Germline V gene data show CDR1 as MNHNS and CDR2 as SASEGT. Using its own MiXCR run on the 5' RACE reads, TCRdb lists one record per CDR3 protein. The sample holds 250,000 or so distinct CDR3 sequences, 6.5% to 9.5% seen once. This sample was shared with a second study, whose subject was yellow fever vaccine responses in identical twins.

The clonotype comes from a woman between 18 and 29 years old in good health. Sequenced input: CD8+ T cells sorted from blood. V and J are TRBV6-1 and TRBJ2-7; D might be TRBD1 or TRBD2, each matching 5 bases. The CDR3: CATEGRAYEQYF. The CDR3 region has the DNA TGTGCCACCGAGGGCAGGGCCTACGAGCAGTACTTC.